The 31 T cell receptor beta chains below all came from one sample that was sequenced in a study of early T cells in non-severe SARS-CoV-2 infection. TCRdb ran MiXCR on the 5' RACE reads and lists one entry per CDR3 protein. This table has about 110,000 distinct CDR3 sequences, 9% to 14% appearing once. Material for sequencing was whole blood. The receptors stem from an adult who was a healthcare worker with PCR-confirmed SARS-CoV-2 infection or an uninfected control (not recorded which).

At least ten counts were recorded for this clonotype. V usage is TRBV5-5 and J usage is TRBJ2-6; unclear D gene. Germline V CDR1 and CDR2: SGHKS, YYEKEE (reference sequence). CDR3 length: 15 residues. V was clipped by 1 base and J by 2 bases, with 7 bases between them. CDR3: CASSLQGTGANVLTF. The CDR3 nucleotides read TGTGCCAGCAGCTTGCAAGGGACTGGGGCCAACGTCCTGACTTTC.

The sample holds many counts of this clonotype. The chain links TRBV12-3 or TRBV12-4 to TRBJ2-7, with D maybe TRBD1 (6 bases). V was clipped by 3 bases and J by 0 bases, with 9 bases between them. The CDR3 is 14 residues long. DNA for the CDR3: TGTGCCAGCAGTTTTACAGGGAGCTCCTACGAGCAGTACTTC. Protein: CASSFTGSSYEQYF.

The V call is TRBV7-9, the J call TRBJ2-1; D is possibly TRBD1 (5 bases). CDR3 length equals 14 residues. V lost 5 bases to trimming and J lost 4 bases, with 12 bases between them. Germline CDR1 SEHNR, CDR2 FQNEAQ (reference sequence). Here the CDR3 DNA reads TGTGCCAGCAGCGCCCGACAGAGTTACAATGAGCAGTTCTTC. Protein product: CASSARQSYNEQFF.

The chain employs TRBV11-2 and TRBJ2-3, with D tentatively TRBD2 (5 bases). Per germline, CDR1 SGHAT and CDR2 FQNNGV. V lost 6 bases and J lost 3, with 22 bases in between. There are 17 residues in the CDR3. The CDR3 DNA follows: TGTGCCAGCAGTTTCCTGGTCGGTGGGCGGAGGACAGATACGCAGTATTTT. Amino acids: CASSFLVGGRRTDTQYF. The full variable domain, in which reference TRBV11-2 and TRBJ2-3 provide the parts outside the CDR3, is EAGVAQSPRYKIIEKRQSVAFWCNPISGHATLYWYQQILGQGPKLLIQFQNNGVVDDSQLPKDRFSAERLKGVDSTLKIQPAKLEDSAVYLCASSFLVGGRRTDTQYFGPGTRLTVL.

The table lists this clonotype with many counts. V gene TRBV6-1 combines with J gene TRBJ1-5, with a weak D call TRBD1 (6 bases). Per germline, CDR1 MNHNS and CDR2 SASEGT. Trimming stripped 8 bases from V and 6 bases from J, with 14 bases between. The CDR3 runs to 13 residues. The CDR3 DNA is TGTGCCAGCCAGGGGTTGAAGGCTCAGCCCCAGCATTTT. Translated, it gives CASQGLKAQPQHF.

This clonotype showed up just a few times. This rearrangement joins TRBV27 to TRBJ2-1; 9 bases match TRBD1. There are 18 residues in the CDR3. Losses at the gene ends were 7 bases for V and 0 bases for J; bases not matched to a gene: 13. Per germline, CDR1 MNHEY and CDR2 SMNVEV (reference sequence). DNA of the CDR3: TGTGCCAGCAATAGGCTACAGGGGGCTGGTAGCTCCTACAATGAGCAGTTCTTC. This translates into CASNRLQGAGSSYNEQFF.

This clonotype was found many times. The J gene is TRBJ2-3, the V gene TRBV2, with TRBD2 matching over 10 bases. The CDR3 covers 14 residues. The ends lost 6 bases at V and 4 bases at J; junction bases unmatched: 4. Germline CDR1 SNHLY, CDR2 FYNNEI. The CDR3 DNA reads TGTGCCAGCAGAGAACTAGCGGGACCAGATACGCAGTATTTT. Protein sequence: CASRELAGPDTQYF.

This chain's CDR3 is CATSAHRVGEETQYF. Here the CDR3 DNA reads TGTGCCACCAGTGCTCACAGGGTGGGGGAAGAGACCCAGTACTTC. The rearrangement uses TRBV24-1 and TRBJ2-5; tentative D call: TRBD1 (6 bases). V was shortened by 5 bases and J by 3 bases, with 15 bases between the two germline ends. Germline lookup yields CDR1 KGHDR and CDR2 SFDVKD. The CDR3 is made up of 15 amino acids.

The chain recombines TRBV7-6 with TRBJ2-3; D is ambiguous. Germline lookup yields CDR1 SGHVS and CDR2 FNYEAQ. This CDR3 contains 17 residues. The V end was cut by 5 bases, the J end by 5 bases, with 23 bases between. The CDR3 protein is CASSPSPGGGPVDTQYF. CDR3 nucleotides: TGTGCCAGCAGCCCCTCCCCGGGTGGCGGACCCGTAGATACGCAGTATTTT.

The sample holds many counts of this clonotype. The CDR3 DNA is TGCGCCAGCAGCTTGGGACAGGGGACCCAGTACTTC. Encoded protein: CASSLGQGTQYF. The V gene is TRBV5-1, the J gene TRBJ2-5, with 7 positions matching TRBD1. J lost 7 bases, V lost 0 bases, and 0 bases had no gene match. Germline V gene lookup returns CDR1 SGHRS and CDR2 YFSETQ. CDR3 length: 12 amino acids.

This clonotype has at least ten counts. The chain carries TRBV10-2 and TRBJ2-5; D remains ambiguous. Trimming cost V 2 bases and J 1 base, with 5 bases left between them. The germline gives CDR1 WSHSY, CDR2 SAAADI. This CDR3 has 13 residues. CDR3 sequence: CASSESPQETQYF. CDR3 in DNA: TGCGCCAGCAGTGAGAGCCCCCAAGAGACCCAGTACTTC.

This clonotype was counted between two and nine times. This sequence joins TRBV19 and TRBJ2-7, with D perhaps TRBD1 (6 bases). This CDR3 is built from 16 residues. The V end was cut by 3 bases, the J end by 2 bases, with 17 bases between. The germline V gene encodes CDR1 LNHDA and CDR2 SQIVND (reference sequence). The CDR3 is CASSIRFDRNAYEQYF. DNA of the CDR3: TGTGCCAGTAGTATCCGCTTTGACAGGAATGCCTACGAGCAGTACTTC.

This clonotype was seen many times. This sequence joins TRBV20-1 and TRBJ2-3; perhaps TRBD2 as D (6 bases). The CDR3 length is 15 residues. Trimming left V 0 bases short and J 1 base short, with 11 bases between. Germline-derived CDR1 and CDR2 are DFQATT and SNEGSKA (reference sequence). In nucleotides, the CDR3 is TGCAGTGCTAGAGATCCCGGGGGAGGCACAGATACGCAGTATTTT. This sequence encodes CSARDPGGGTDTQYF.

This clonotype has more than one count but fewer than ten. CDR3 region: CASSTRTPNTEAFF. The CDR3 nucleotides read TGTGCCAGCAGCACCCGGACACCGAACACTGAAGCTTTCTTT. The V gene is TRBV7-9, the J gene TRBJ1-1, with D possibly matching TRBD1 (5 bases). Germline V lookup: CDR1 SEHNR, CDR2 FQNEAQ (reference sequence). The CDR3 runs to 14 residues. Trimming stripped 5 bases from V and 1 base from J, with 11 bases between.

This clonotype was recorded at least ten times. CDR3 DNA sequence: TGTGCCAGCAGCCCCCAGGGAAAGGGCTTAGCCTACGAGCAGTACTTC. Its protein product is CASSPQGKGLAYEQYF. The rearrangement joins TRBV12-3 or TRBV12-4 to TRBJ2-7, with a tentative D call TRBD1 (5 bases). Trimming removed 6 bases from V and 2 bases from J, with 20 bases in between. The CDR3 loop spans 16 amino acids.

The CDR3 DNA reads as TGTGCCAGCAGCTTGACAACGGCGGGAGGGAGAAACATTCAGTACTTC. Protein: CASSLTTAGGRNIQYF. This sequence joins TRBV7-2 and TRBJ2-4; 9 bases line up with TRBD2. Trimming at V came to 3 bases and at J to 6 bases, leaving 9 bases not matched to a gene. The CDR3 length is 16 residues. Germline-derived CDR1 and CDR2 are SGHTA and FQGNSA.

This clonotype occurred many times. The chain employs TRBV30 and TRBJ1-2; possible D gene TRBD1, 6 bases. Germline V gene sequence: CDR1 GTSNPN, CDR2 SVGIG (reference sequence). This CDR3 spans 14 amino acids. Between the trimmed V and J ends, which lost 2 bases and 6 bases, there was a span of 16 bases. In nucleotides, the CDR3 is TGTGCCTGGAGTCAGGGACACTCGGGCCATGGCTACACCTTC. Encoded protein: CAWSQGHSGHGYTF. Together with reference TRBV30 and TRBJ1-2, the CDR3 gives the full variable domain: SQTIHQWPATLVQPVGSPLSLECTVEGTSNPNLYWYRQAAGRGLQLLFYSVGIGQISSEVPQNLSASRPQDRQFILSSKKLLLSDSGFYLCAWSQGHSGHGYTFGSGTRLTVV.

This clonotype was counted many times. V usage is TRBV11-2 and J usage is TRBJ2-7, with TRBD2 as a possible D gene (5 bases). CDR1 and CDR2 from the germline V gene are SGHAT and FQNNGV. V lost 5 bases and J 0 bases, leaving 14 bases between the germline ends. This CDR3 has 15 residues. The CDR3 reads CASSPLVGSSYEQYF. Written as DNA, the CDR3 is TGTGCCAGCAGCCCCTTAGTGGGGAGCTCCTACGAGCAGTACTTC.

The rearrangement links TRBV6-2 or TRBV6-3 to TRBJ2-1, with 11 bases fitting TRBD2. CDR1 and CDR2 (germline): MNHEY, SVGEGT. V lost 0 bases and J lost 4; bases outside the gene matches: 2. The CDR3 sequence is 16 residues long. CDR3 region: CASSYSGLAAYNEQFF. CDR3 coding DNA: TGTGCCAGCAGTTACTCGGGACTAGCGGCATACAATGAGCAGTTCTTC.

In this sample, this clonotype turned up a few times. In DNA form, the CDR3 reads TGTGCCAGCAGCTTGGGGGGACTAGCGGTGAGGGGCACCGGGGAGCTGTTTTTT. Its protein product is CASSLGGLAVRGTGELFF. This chain connects TRBV5-4 to TRBJ2-2; 11 positions match TRBD2. The ends lost 0 bases at V and 4 bases at J; junction bases unmatched: 8. The CDR3 is 18 amino acids. The V gene's germline CDR1 is SGHNT and CDR2 YYREEE (reference sequence).

The chain has TRBV2 and TRBJ2-1, with D possibly matching TRBD2 (6 bases). The CDR3 is made up of 16 amino acids. The germline V and J ends were trimmed by 6 bases and 5 bases, with 20 bases remaining between them. CDR1 is SNHLY and CDR2 is FYNNEI in the germline V gene. The CDR3 reads CASRALVSGYNNEQFF. The CDR3 coding sequence is TGTGCCAGCAGAGCCCTCGTTAGCGGATACAACAATGAGCAGTTCTTC.

This chain links TRBV5-4 with TRBJ1-3; the D gene is possibly TRBD1 (6 bases). Per the germline V gene, CDR1 is SGHNT and CDR2 is YYREEE (reference sequence). This CDR3 has 14 amino acids. The ends were cut back, 4 bases at V and 0 bases at J, with 8 bases in the middle. The CDR3 DNA reads as TGTGCCAGCAGCCTACAGGGCTCTGGAAACACCATATATTTT. Translating it yields CASSLQGSGNTIYF.

V is TRBV6-5 and J is TRBJ1-6, with D possibly TRBD1 on 5 matching bases. Looked up from germline, CDR1 is MNHEY and CDR2 is SVGAGI. The CDR3 loop spans 14 amino acids. The V end lost 0 bases, the J end lost 9 bases, and 9 bases lay between the germline ends. The CDR3 here is CASSYSSRVSPLHF. The CDR3 DNA is TGTGCCAGCAGTTACTCGAGCAGGGTTTCACCCCTCCACTTT.

V is TRBV14 and J is TRBJ2-7, with 9 bases that match TRBD1. In germline, CDR1 is SGHDN, CDR2 FVKESK. This CDR3 is built from 19 residues. J lost 5 bases, V lost 1 base, and 18 bases had no gene match. CDR3 nucleotide sequence: TGTGCCAGCAGCCAAGTTTGGCGTCTTCCGGGACAGGGAAGCAACGAGCAGTACTTC. It specifies CASSQVWRLPGQGSNEQYF.

This clonotype occurred many times. This sequence joins TRBV7-2 and TRBJ2-7; the D is unclear. Trimming pared 3 bases from V and 9 bases from J, leaving 18 bases between. The CDR3 sequence is 14 residues long. Looked up from germline, CDR1 is SGHTA and CDR2 is FQGNSA. CDR3 DNA sequence: TGTGCCAGCAGCTTCCCGGACGGTCTACGAGGGCAGTACTTC. This codes for CASSFPDGLRGQYF.

The rearrangement joins TRBV5-1 to TRBJ2-2; TRBD2 agrees at 8 bases. The germline V gene encodes CDR1 SGHRS and CDR2 YFSETQ. J gave up 3 bases and V 1 base, and 5 bases lay outside the gene matches. The CDR3 extends over 16 amino acids. The CDR3 coding sequence is TGCGCCAGCAGCTTGACTAGCGGAAGGGACACCGGGGAGCTGTTTTTT. Translated, it gives CASSLTSGRDTGELFF. The full variable domain, its missing parts supplied by reference TRBV5-1 and TRBJ2-2, is KAGVTQTPRYLIKTRGQQVTLSCSPISGHRSVSWYQQTPGQGLQFLFEYFSETQRNKGNFPGRFSGRQFSNSRSEMNVSTLELGDSALYLCASSLTSGRDTGELFFGEGSRLTVL.

The rearrangement uses TRBV5-5 and TRBJ1-1; D may be TRBD1 (6 bases). The CDR3 has 12 residues. The germline gives CDR1 SGHKS, CDR2 YYEKEE (reference sequence). V lost 3 bases and J lost 6, with 9 bases in between. As DNA, the CDR3 is TGTGCCAGCAGCTGGGGGCTGGCTGAAGCTTTCTTT. Its translation is CASSWGLAEAFF.

This clonotype was detected a few times. This sequence joins TRBV30 and TRBJ2-7; the D gene is possibly TRBD1 (6 bases). The V gene's germline CDR1 is GTSNPN and CDR2 SVGIG (reference sequence). V was trimmed by 8 bases and J by 3 bases, leaving 14 bases between them. The CDR3 loop spans 12 amino acids. CDR3 DNA sequence: TGTGCCCTGTCCCGGGACAACTACGAGCAGTACTTC. Its protein is CALSRDNYEQYF.

This sequence joins TRBV20-1 and TRBJ2-3, with 12 bases identical to TRBD2. V was clipped by 3 bases and J by 1 base; unmatched bases: 17. The CDR3 runs to 20 residues. Germline V CDR1 and CDR2: DFQATT, SNEGSKA (reference sequence). CDR3 DNA: TGCAGTGCTAGGGCTCAAGTAGGACTAGCGGGGTTAGGGGGCACAGATACGCAGTATTTT. Its translation: CSARAQVGLAGLGGTDTQYF.

This clonotype came up many times. Here the CDR3 reads CSVSLADTNEQFF. CDR3 DNA: TGCAGCGTTTCCCTAGCAGATACCAATGAGCAGTTCTTC. The chain recombines TRBV29-1 with TRBJ2-1, with D perhaps TRBD2 (5 bases). The CDR3 is 13 residues long. V was shortened by 5 bases and J by 6 bases, with 14 bases between the two germline ends. Germline CDR1 and CDR2: SQVTM and ANQGSEA.

There are a few counts of this clonotype. V usage is TRBV12-3 or TRBV12-4 and J usage is TRBJ1-6, with D possibly matching TRBD1 (5 bases). The CDR3 has 14 residues. V gave up 3 bases and J gave up 11 bases, with 14 bases separating them. The CDR3 here is CASSFTQGGTPLHF. DNA of the CDR3: TGTGCCAGCAGTTTTACCCAGGGCGGGACACCCCTCCACTTT.